This paragraph covers one TCR beta chain sequence. This sample's time point: cycle 4 day 1 (C4D1), after less than seven weeks of nivolumab. Every patient relapsed after autologous stem cell transplantation, and brentuximab vedotin exposure varied. TCRdb keeps only in-frame clones here, not all; method: immunoSEQ multiplex PCR. Among about 44,000 clones listed, about 70% were seen once. The data were obtained in a study of PD-1 blockade in classical Hodgkin lymphoma. Study information: Nivolumab 3 mg/kg was given intravenously every 2 weeks.

The sequences come from peripheral blood mononuclear cells (PBMCs), collected before the fourth cycle of nivolumab. The clonotype comes from a human donor with classical Hodgkin lymphoma.

The CDR3 sequence: CASSFGTRISNQPQHF. In DNA, the CDR3 is TGTGCCAGCAGTTTCGGAACACGGATTAGCAATCAGCCCCAGCATTTT. This chain joins TRBV28 and TRBJ1-5, with D unclear. Per germline, CDR1 MDHEN and CDR2 SYDVKM. V was cut by 3 bases and J by 0 bases, with 12 bases left in between. The CDR3 runs to 16 residues.